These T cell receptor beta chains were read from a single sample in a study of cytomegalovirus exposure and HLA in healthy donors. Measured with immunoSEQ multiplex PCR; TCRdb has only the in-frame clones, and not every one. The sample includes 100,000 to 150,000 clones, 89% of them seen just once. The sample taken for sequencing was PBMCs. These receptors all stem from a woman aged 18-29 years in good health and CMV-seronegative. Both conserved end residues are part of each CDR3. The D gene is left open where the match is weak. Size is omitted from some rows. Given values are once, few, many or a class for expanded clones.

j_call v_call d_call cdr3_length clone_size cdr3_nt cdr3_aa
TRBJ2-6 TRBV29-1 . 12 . TGCAGCGTTGATCAAGGGGCCAACGTCCTGACTTTC CSVDQGANVLTF
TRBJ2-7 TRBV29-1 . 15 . TGCAGCGTTGAAGTGGGGCACTCAAGCTCCTACGAGCAGTACTTC CSVEVGHSSSYEQYF
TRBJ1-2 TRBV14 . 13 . TGTGCCAGCAGCGTCGACAGGATTTATGGCTACACCTTC CASSVDRIYGYTF
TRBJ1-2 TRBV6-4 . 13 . TGTGCCAGCAGTGACGGCACTAACTATGGCTACACCTTC CASSDGTNYGYTF
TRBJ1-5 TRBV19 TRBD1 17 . TGTGCCAGTAGTAGCGGGACAGGGGGTCTCGTCAATCAGCCCCAGCATTTT CASSSGTGGLVNQPQHF
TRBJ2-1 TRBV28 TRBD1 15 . TGTGCCAGCAGTTCAAACAGGGGTTCCTACAATGAGCAGTTCTTC CASSSNRGSYNEQFF
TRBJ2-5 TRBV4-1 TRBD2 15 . TGCGCCAGCAGCCGGACTAGCGGAGCCCAAGAGACCCAGTACTTC CASSRTSGAQETQYF
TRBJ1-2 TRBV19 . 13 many TGTGCCAGTAGTAAGGGGCCGTCCGGCGGCTACACCTTC CASSKGPSGGYTF
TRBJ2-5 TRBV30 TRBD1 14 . TGTGCCTGGGGGACAGGGACGGGCCAGGAGACCCAGTACTTC CAWGTGTGQETQYF
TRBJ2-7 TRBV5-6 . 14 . TGTGCCAGCAGCTTTGGGCAGGGTCTCCACGAGCAGTACTTC CASSFGQGLHEQYF
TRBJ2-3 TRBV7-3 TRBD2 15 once TGTGCCAGCAGCCAGGTAGCGGGAGTAGGAGATACGCAGTATTTT CASSQVAGVGDTQYF
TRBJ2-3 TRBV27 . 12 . TGTGCCAGCAGTTATTCAGCGGATACGCAGTATTTT CASSYSADTQYF
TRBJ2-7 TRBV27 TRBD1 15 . TGTGCCAGCAGTTCTGGACAGGGGGTGAGCTACGAGCAGTACTTC CASSSGQGVSYEQYF
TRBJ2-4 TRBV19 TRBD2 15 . TGTGCCAGTAGTAGGACTAGCGGGAAGGGGAACATTCAGTACTTC CASSRTSGKGNIQYF
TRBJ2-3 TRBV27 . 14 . TGTGCCAGCAGTTTTTTAGGGGACACAGATACGCAGTATTTT CASSFLGDTDTQYF
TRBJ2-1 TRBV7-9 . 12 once TGTGCCAGCAGCTTCTTAGAGGGTGAGCAGTTCTTC CASSFLEGEQFF
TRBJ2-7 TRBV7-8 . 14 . TGTGCCAGCAGCTTAGGCAGGGCTACCTACGAGCAGTACTTC CASSLGRATYEQYF
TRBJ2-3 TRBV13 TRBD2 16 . TGTGCCAGCAGCCTCGCTCTCTCGGGAGGGCGGGATACGCAGTATTTT CASSLALSGGRDTQYF
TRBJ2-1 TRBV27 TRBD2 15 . TGTGCCAGCAGTCTAACTAGCGGAACCTACAATGAGCAGTTCTTC CASSLTSGTYNEQFF
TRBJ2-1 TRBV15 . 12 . TGTGCCACCAGCAGAGATATTAGTAATAAGTTCTTC CATSRDISNKFF
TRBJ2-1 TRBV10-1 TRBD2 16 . TGCGCCAGCAGCGACCTAGCGGGAACCGGGGGCAATGAGCAGTTCTTC CASSDLAGTGGNEQFF
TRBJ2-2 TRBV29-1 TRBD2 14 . TGCAGCGTTATAGCGGGAAAGAAAGTCGGGGAGCTGTTTTTT CSVIAGKKVGELFF
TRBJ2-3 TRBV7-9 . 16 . TGTGCCAGCAGCGAAGCCCGCGGAGCAAGCACAGATACGCAGTATTTT CASSEARGASTDTQYF
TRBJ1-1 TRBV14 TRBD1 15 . TGTGCCAGCAGCCCCCCGGGACAGATGAACACTGAAGCTTTCTTT CASSPPGQMNTEAFF
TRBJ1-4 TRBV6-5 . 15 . TGTGCCAGCAGCCTCAGGGTGGAAACTAATGAAAAACTGTTTTTT CASSLRVETNEKLFF
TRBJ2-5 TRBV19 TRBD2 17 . TGTGCCAGTAGTATTGGGACTAGCGTGGCGTACCAAGAGACCCAGTACTTC CASSIGTSVAYQETQYF
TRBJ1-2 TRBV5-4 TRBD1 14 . TGTGCCAGCAGCTTGGACGGGACAGGGGGGGGCTACACCTTC CASSLDGTGGGYTF
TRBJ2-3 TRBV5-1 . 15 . TGCGCCAGCAGCTTGGACTTCCGGTCCGTTTATACGCAGTATTTT CASSLDFRSVYTQYF
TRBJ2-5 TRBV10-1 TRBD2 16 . TGCGCCAGCAGTGACCCTAGCGGGGACCAACAAGAGACCCAGTACTTC CASSDPSGDQQETQYF
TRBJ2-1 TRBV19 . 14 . TGTGCCAGTAGTATCGAACAGAGTTACAATGAGCAGTTCTTC CASSIEQSYNEQFF
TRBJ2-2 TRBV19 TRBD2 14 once TGTGCCGGGAGAACTAGCGAATACACCGGGGAGCTGTTTTTT CAGRTSEYTGELFF
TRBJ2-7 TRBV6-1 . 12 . TGTGCCAGCAGTGGAGGAGGGTACGAGCAGTACTTC CASSGGGYEQYF
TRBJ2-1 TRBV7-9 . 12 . TGTGCCAGCAGCTTGGACGGGGGTGAGCAGTTCTTC CASSLDGGEQFF
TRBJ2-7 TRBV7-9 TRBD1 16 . TGTGCCAGCAGCCCGAGGGACAGGGGGAATCTCTACGAGCAGTACTTC CASSPRDRGNLYEQYF
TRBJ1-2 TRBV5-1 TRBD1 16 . TGCGCCAGCAGCCCGGAGACAGGGGGCGCCTACTATGGCTACACCTTC CASSPETGGAYYGYTF
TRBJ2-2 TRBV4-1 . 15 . TGCGCCAGCAGCCAGCCTAGCGAGAACACCGGGGAGCTGTTTTTT CASSQPSENTGELFF
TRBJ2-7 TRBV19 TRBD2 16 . TGTGCCAGTAGTTCTTTACTAGCGGCCCCTTGGTACGAGCAGTACTTC CASSSLLAAPWYEQYF
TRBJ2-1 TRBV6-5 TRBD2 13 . TGTGCCAGCAGACTAGCGGGAGTCAATGAGCAGTTCTTC CASRLAGVNEQFF
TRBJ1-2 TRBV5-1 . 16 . TGCGCCAGCAGCTTGGTCCCAAGTACTGAGAACTATGGCTACACCTTC CASSLVPSTENYGYTF
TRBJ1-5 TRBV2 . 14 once TGTGCCAGCAGGCCGGCCGGGGGATATCAGCCCCAGCATTTT CASRPAGGYQPQHF
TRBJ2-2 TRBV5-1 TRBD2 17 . TGCGCCAGCAGCGCGGGACTAGCGGGAGCGGCCACCGGGGAGCTGTTTTTT CASSAGLAGAATGELFF
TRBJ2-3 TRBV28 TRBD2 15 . TGTGCCAGCAGTTTTGCGCGGGGGAAGCCGGATACGCAGTATTTT CASSFARGKPDTQYF
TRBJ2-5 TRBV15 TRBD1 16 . TGTGCCACCAGCGTTCCCGGGACAGGGGGGGGAGAGACCCAGTACTTC CATSVPGTGGGETQYF
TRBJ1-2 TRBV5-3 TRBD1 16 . TGTGCCAGAAGCTTGGTCCGGACAGGGAGTAACTATGGCTACACCTTC CARSLVRTGSNYGYTF
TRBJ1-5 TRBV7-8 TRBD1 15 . TGTGCCAGCAGCTTAGGGACAGGGGGCGGTCAGCCCCAGCATTTT CASSLGTGGGQPQHF
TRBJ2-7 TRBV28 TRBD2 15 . TGTGCCAGCAGTCCAGGGACTAGCGGGAGTTACGAGCAGTACTTC CASSPGTSGSYEQYF
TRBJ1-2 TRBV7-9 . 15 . TGTGCCAGCAGTACTTATAGGGGGGGCAACTATGGCTACACCTTC CASSTYRGGNYGYTF
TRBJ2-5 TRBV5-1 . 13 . TGCGCCAGCAGCTCTAGTAGAGCGGAGACCCAGTACTTC CASSSSRAETQYF
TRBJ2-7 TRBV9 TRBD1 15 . TGTGCCAGCAGCGAGGGACAGGGGTTACTCATCGAGCAGTACTTC CASSEGQGLLIEQYF
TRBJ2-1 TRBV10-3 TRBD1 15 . TGTGCCATCAGTGATGGCGGACAGGGGGACAATGAGCAGTTCTTC CAISDGGQGDNEQFF
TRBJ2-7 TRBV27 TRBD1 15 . TGTGCCAGCAGTTCACTCCGGGACAGGGACTACGAGCAGTACTTC CASSSLRDRDYEQYF
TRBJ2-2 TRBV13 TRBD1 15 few TGTGCCAGCAGCGTACTCAGGGGGTTTGCCGGGGAGCTGTTTTTT CASSVLRGFAGELFF
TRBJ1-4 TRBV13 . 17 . TGTGCCAGCAGCTATGCAGCGAAACTTACTTCTAATGAAAAACTGTTTTTT CASSYAAKLTSNEKLFF
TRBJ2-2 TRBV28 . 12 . TGTGCCAGTCTCTCTTTCACCGGGGAGCTGTTTTTT CASLSFTGELFF
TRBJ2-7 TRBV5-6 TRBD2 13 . TGTGCCAGCAGCTTCGGGACTAGCGGAAAGGAGTACTTC CASSFGTSGKEYF